The 10 T cell receptor beta chains below all came from one sample that was sequenced in a study of blood T cell repertoires in COVID-19. Sequenced by immunoSEQ multiplex PCR; TCRdb stores in-frame clones only, minus some. The sample yields some 31,000 clones, roughly 86% seen once. The sample was peripheral blood. All receptors derive from a human donor in a cohort sampled during active COVID-19. The donor label of this sample is uncertain.

This chain joins TRBV7-3 and TRBJ2-1; TRBD2 matches 9 bases. The CDR3 sequence is 15 residues long. Losses at the gene ends were 2 bases for V and 7 bases for J; bases not matched to a gene: 6. Germline V gives CDR1 SGHTA, CDR2 FQGTGA. This chain's CDR3 is CASSLDSGSENEQFF. The DNA for the CDR3 is TGTGCCAGCAGCTTAGATAGCGGGAGCGAAAATGAGCAGTTCTTC.

The chain employs TRBV29-1 and TRBJ2-4; tentative D call: TRBD2 (7 bases). Germline V CDR1 and CDR2: SQVTM, ANQGSEA. V lost 1 base, J lost 5 bases, and 15 bases lay in between. The CDR3 has 15 residues. The CDR3 nucleotides are TGCAGCGTTGAAGTGGGCAGGGGAGGGGAAAACATTCAGTACTTC. Its protein product is CSVEVGRGGENIQYF.

This rearrangement joins TRBV7-3 to TRBJ2-7, with 8 nucleotides matching TRBD2. The CDR3 is made up of 15 amino acids. Trimming took 2 bases from V and 1 from J; bases not matched to a gene: 4. Germline CDR1 and CDR2: SGHTA and FQGTGA. The CDR3 nucleotides read TGTGCCAGCAGCTTAGGAATAGCGGGATCCTACGAGCAGTACTTC. Protein sequence: CASSLGIAGSYEQYF.

The chain combines TRBV3-1 (or the pseudogene TRBV3-2) with TRBJ2-5; no reliable D call. V was pared by 0 bases and J by 5 bases, with 7 bases between. CDR1 is LGHDT, CDR2 YNNKEL, per germline (reference sequence). The CDR3 spans 13 residues. The CDR3 spells CASSQDRYETQYF. In nucleotides, the CDR3 is TGTGCCAGCAGCCAAGATCGGTATGAGACCCAGTACTTC.

The J gene is TRBJ2-2, the V gene TRBV7-6; 14 bases fit TRBD2. Looked up from germline, CDR1 is SGHVS and CDR2 is FNYEAQ. Unmatched junction bases numbered 6, after V lost 5 bases and J lost 7 bases. This CDR3 contains 16 residues. The CDR3 DNA sequence: TGTGCCAGCAGCCGACTAGCGGGAGGGCCTAACGGGGAGCTGTTTTTT. It codes for CASSRLAGGPNGELFF.

This chain uses TRBV27 with TRBJ2-1; D ambiguous. CDR1 and CDR2 (germline): MNHEY, SMNVEV (reference sequence). Trimming left V 6 bases short and J 0 bases short, with 9 bases between. This CDR3 region has 14 residues. Written as DNA, the CDR3 is TGTGCCAGCAGACCAAGGAGCTCCTACAATGAGCAGTTCTTC. Residues: CASRPRSSYNEQFF.

The V and J genes are TRBV18 and TRBJ2-2, with TRBD1 identical over 7 bases. With 4 bases clipped from V and 4 bases from J, the junction kept 0 bases outside the gene matches. CDR1 KGHSH and CDR2 LQKENI come from the germline V gene. The length of the CDR3 is 13 residues. The CDR3 sequence: CASSRTGTGELFF. CDR3 DNA: TGTGCCAGCTCACGGACAGGCACCGGGGAGCTGTTTTTT.

The chain employs TRBV28 and TRBJ1-2; D is undetermined. CDR1 MDHEN and CDR2 SYDVKM come from the germline V gene. The CDR3 has 12 residues. With 5 bases removed from V and 8 bases from J, the gap between germline ends came to 12 bases. This chain's CDR3 is CASSLPSGGYTF. In nucleotides, the CDR3 is TGTGCCAGCAGTCTACCATCGGGGGGCTACACCTTC.

J is TRBJ2-7 and V is TRBV6-2 or TRBV6-3, with 7 positions matching TRBD1. CDR3 length equals 15 residues. The trim removed 4 bases at V and 4 bases at J, leaving 10 bases unmatched. CDR1 is MNHEY, CDR2 SVGEGT, per germline. CDR3 in amino acids: CASSFLRTGRYEQYF. Here the CDR3 DNA reads TGTGCCAGCAGTTTCCTTCGGACAGGTCGATACGAGCAGTACTTC.

This chain connects TRBV4-1 to TRBJ2-1, with TRBD2 identical over 8 bases. Germline V gene sequence: CDR1 MGHRA, CDR2 YSYEKL. This CDR3 has 18 amino acids. V shed 0 bases and J 4 bases; nucleotides not matched to a gene: 11. CDR3 DNA sequence: TGCGCCAGCAGCCAAGAAGGACGGGTGGCTAGCGGGTACAATGAGCAGTTCTTC. Amino acid sequence: CASSQEGRVASGYNEQFF.